The table lists the clone carrying this T cell receptor (beta chain) with a few counts. These data come from a study of Graves' ophthalmopathy and Graves' hyperthyroidism. CDR3 regions of TCR beta were amplified from RNA transcripts. First-round RT-PCR with HTBI primers preceded a second-round multiplex PCR. Each CDR3 protein gets one entry after TCRdb re-called the multiplex PCR reads with MiXCR. The data show over 650,000 distinct CDR3 sequences, about 38% seen once. Trimming took 5 bases from V and 0 from J, leaving 17 bases between them. The CDR3 covers 18 residues. It was from roughly 10 ml of fresh peripheral blood that the PBMCs came.

What was sequenced was peripheral blood. The chain recombines TRBV12-3 or TRBV12-4 with TRBJ2-6; D assignment may be TRBD1 or TRBD2 (6 bases each). This clonotype originated in an adult man with Graves' ophthalmopathy. This CDR3 is CASSPRGQSFSGANVLTF. Here the CDR3 DNA reads TGTGCCAGCAGTCCACGGGGGCAGTCGTTCTCTGGGGCCAACGTCCTGACTTTC.